This TCR beta chain was found in a study of T-cell reconstitution after alpha-beta-depleted transplantation in children. Unique molecular identifiers were incorporated when the TCRbeta library was constructed. From the PCR reads, TCRdb called clonotypes with MiXCR, one entry per CDR3 protein. Among 330,000 or so distinct CDR3 sequences listed, about a tenth were seen once. The CDR3 covers 17 residues. CDR1 SGHTA and CDR2 FQGTGA come from the germline V gene. The V end was cut by 3 bases, the J end by 1 base, with 13 bases between. This clonotype was seen a handful of times. The chain uses TRBV7-3 and TRBJ2-6; D unresolved. The source is a human donor who donated a stem cell graft to a child with acute lymphoblastic leukemia. The source was PBMCs from the stem cell graft donor, collected from the stem cell graft. The CDR3 nucleotides read TGTGCCAGCAGCTTTGGGTCCCCAATTTCTGGGGCCAACGTCCTGACTTTC. As protein: CASSFGSPISGANVLTF. Supplemented by reference TRBV7-3 and TRBJ2-6, the full variable domain reads GAGVSQTPSNKVTEKGKYVELRCDPISGHTALYWYRQSLGQGPEFLIYFQGTGAADDSGLPNDRFFAVRPEGSVSTLKIQRTERGDSAVYLCASSFGSPISGANVLTFGAGSRLTVL.